These 9 T cell receptor beta chains share one sample of origin, sequenced in a study of human T cells and chemical hapten exposure. TCRdb fed the RACE reads into MiXCR, producing one record per CDR3 protein. The data contain over 300,000 distinct CDR3 sequences, 4.5% to 6% of them seen just once; the ten biggest clones take up roughly 2.6%. As to time point: pre-sensitization, week 0. Noted treatment: therapeutic diphenylcyclopropenone sensitization with weekly scalp DPC. This sample comprised whole blood, obtained in connection with sensitization to the hapten diphenylcyclopropenone (DPC). These receptors all stem from a woman between 45 and 65 years old with alopecia areata. Some clones in this sample may be carry-over from other donors' samples.

This clonotype was recorded a few times. This rearrangement joins TRBV6-2 or TRBV6-3 to TRBJ1-5; TRBD1 is a possible D gene (6 bases). Germline CDR1 and CDR2: MNHEY and SVGEGT. The CDR3 length is 16 residues. V was shortened by 0 bases and J by 4 bases, with 13 bases between the two germline ends. The CDR3 DNA reads as TGTGCCAGCAGTTACTCTCCGGACAGAGGGAATCAGCCCCAGCATTTT. It yields the protein CASSYSPDRGNQPQHF.

This clonotype was seen ten or more times. The chain uses TRBV20-1 and TRBJ2-7, with D uncertain. The CDR3 runs 12 residues. The germline V and J ends were trimmed by 5 bases and 0 bases, with 8 bases remaining between them. CDR1 and CDR2 from the germline V gene are DFQATT and SNEGSKA (reference sequence). The CDR3 nucleotides read TGCAGTGCTTGGACCCGCTCCTACGAGCAGTACTTC. This codes for CSAWTRSYEQYF.

Here the CDR3 reads CASSLTPQGALNYGYTF. CDR3 bases: TGTGCCAGCAGCCTCACGCCCCAGGGGGCACTTAACTATGGCTACACCTTC. V is TRBV13 and J is TRBJ1-2, with 8 bases matching TRBD1. CDR3 length: 17 residues. The germline CDR1 and CDR2 sequences are PRHDT and FYEKMQ (reference sequence). With V trimmed by 5 bases and J by 1 base, 12 bases remained unmatched.

The table lists this clonotype with a few counts. The chain links TRBV9 to TRBJ2-3; D remains unclear. The CDR3 spans 13 residues. V lost 3 bases and J lost 5, with 10 bases in between. Germline values: CDR1 SGDLS, CDR2 YYNGEE. The CDR3 DNA sequence: TGTGCCAGCAGCGCACTGAGTGTAGATACGCAGTATTTT. It codes for CASSALSVDTQYF.

There are a few counts of this clonotype. The V gene is TRBV7-8, the J gene TRBJ1-5, with D tentatively TRBD1 (6 bases). CDR1 and CDR2 from the germline V gene are SGHVS and FQNEAQ. Trimming shortened V by 5 bases and J by 7 bases, and 15 bases separated the two germline ends. CDR3 length: 14 amino acids. Here the CDR3 DNA reads TGTGCCAGCAGCACGGACAGATCGGGGCAGCCCCAGCATTTT. This encodes CASSTDRSGQPQHF.

The chain is built from TRBV11-2 and TRBJ2-7, with D unresolved. Trimming stripped 5 bases from V and 1 base from J, with 12 bases between. Germline V gene lookup returns CDR1 SGHAT and CDR2 FQNNGV. The length of the CDR3 is 14 residues. The CDR3 DNA reads as TGTGCCAGCAGCCACCCGAGAAGGTCCTACGAGCAGTACTTC. Translated, it gives CASSHPRRSYEQYF.

The chain has TRBV24-1 and TRBJ1-1, with D possibly being TRBD1 (5 bases). The CDR3 is 11 residues long. The V gene lost 8 bases and the J gene lost 10 bases, with 13 bases spanning the gap. CDR1 and CDR2 (germline): KGHDR, SFDVKD. The CDR3 loop is CATMRRGGAFF. The CDR3 bases are TGTGCCACCATGCGGCGCGGGGGAGCTTTCTTT.

This clonotype was picked up many times. The gene calls are TRBV7-2 and TRBJ2-4; TRBD1 matches at 8 bases. J lost 8 bases, V lost 6 bases, and 3 bases had no gene match. The CDR3 loop spans 12 amino acids. Germline CDR1 SGHTA, CDR2 FQGNSA. The CDR3 reads CASSQGADIQYF. CDR3 bases: TGTGCCAGCAGTCAGGGGGCGGACATTCAGTACTTC.

The CDR3 DNA follows: TGTGCCAGCAGCGGAATTGGTGCAGGGAGGACAGATACGCAGTATTTT. This gives the protein CASSGIGAGRTDTQYF. The V call is TRBV11-2, the J call TRBJ2-3; D might be TRBD2 (6 bases). The V end was cut by 5 bases, the J end by 3 bases, with 18 bases between. Germline CDR1 is SGHAT and CDR2 is FQNNGV. The CDR3 length is 16 residues.